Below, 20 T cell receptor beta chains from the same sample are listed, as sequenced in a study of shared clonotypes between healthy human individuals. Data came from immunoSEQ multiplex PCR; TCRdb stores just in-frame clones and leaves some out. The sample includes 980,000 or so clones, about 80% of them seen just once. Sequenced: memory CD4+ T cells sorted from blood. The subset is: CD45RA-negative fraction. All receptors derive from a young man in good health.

The DNA of the CDR3 is TGTGCCAGCAGCTTTCAGGGGAGTACTGAAGCTTTCTTT. Residues: CASSFQGSTEAFF. The chain employs TRBV7-9 and TRBJ1-1; D may be TRBD1 (6 bases). The V and J ends lost 3 bases and 5 bases respectively, with 10 bases between them. Looked up from germline, CDR1 is SEHNR and CDR2 is FQNEAQ (reference sequence). CDR3 size: 13 residues.

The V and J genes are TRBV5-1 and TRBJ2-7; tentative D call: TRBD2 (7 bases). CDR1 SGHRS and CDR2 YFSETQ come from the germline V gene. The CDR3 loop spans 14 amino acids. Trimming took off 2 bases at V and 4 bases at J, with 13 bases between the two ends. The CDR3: CASSFQGTMYEQYF. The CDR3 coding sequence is TGCGCCAGCAGCTTTCAGGGGACTATGTACGAGCAGTACTTC.

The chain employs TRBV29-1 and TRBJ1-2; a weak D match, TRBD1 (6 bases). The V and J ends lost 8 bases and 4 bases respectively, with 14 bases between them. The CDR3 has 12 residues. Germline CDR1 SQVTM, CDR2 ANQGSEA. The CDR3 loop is CSHQLDSYGYTF. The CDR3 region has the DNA TGCAGCCACCAATTGGACAGCTATGGCTACACCTTC.

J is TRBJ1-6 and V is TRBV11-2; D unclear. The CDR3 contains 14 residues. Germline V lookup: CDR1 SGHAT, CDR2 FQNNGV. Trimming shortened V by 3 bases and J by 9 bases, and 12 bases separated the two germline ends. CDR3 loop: CASSFEGTVSPLHF. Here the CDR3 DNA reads TGTGCCAGCAGCTTCGAGGGAACGGTTTCACCCCTCCACTTT.

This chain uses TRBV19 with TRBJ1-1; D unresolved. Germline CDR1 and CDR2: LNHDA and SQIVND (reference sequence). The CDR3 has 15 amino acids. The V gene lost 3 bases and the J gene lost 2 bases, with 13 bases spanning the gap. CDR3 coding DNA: TGTGCCAGTAGTATTTTCCACAGACAAAACACTGAAGCTTTCTTT. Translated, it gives CASSIFHRQNTEAFF.

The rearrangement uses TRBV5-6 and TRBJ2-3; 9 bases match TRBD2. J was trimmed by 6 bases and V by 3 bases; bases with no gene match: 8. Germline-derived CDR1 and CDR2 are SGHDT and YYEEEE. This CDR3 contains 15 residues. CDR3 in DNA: TGTGCCAGCAGCTCCCATAGCGGGGGCGGGGATACGCAGTATTTT. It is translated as CASSSHSGGGDTQYF.

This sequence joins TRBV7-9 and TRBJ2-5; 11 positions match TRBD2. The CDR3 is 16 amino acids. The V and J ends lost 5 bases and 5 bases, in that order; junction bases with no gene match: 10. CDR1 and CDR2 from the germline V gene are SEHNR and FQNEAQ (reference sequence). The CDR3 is CASSLRTSGPMETQYF. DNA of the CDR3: TGTGCCAGCAGCCTCCGGACTAGCGGGCCTATGGAGACCCAGTACTTC. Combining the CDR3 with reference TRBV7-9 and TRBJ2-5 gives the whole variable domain DTGVSQNPRHKITKRGQNVTFRCDPISEHNRLYWYRQTLGQGPEFLTYFQNEAQLEKSRLLSDRFSAERPKGSFSTLEIQRTEQGDSAMYLCASSLRTSGPMETQYFGPGTRLLVL.

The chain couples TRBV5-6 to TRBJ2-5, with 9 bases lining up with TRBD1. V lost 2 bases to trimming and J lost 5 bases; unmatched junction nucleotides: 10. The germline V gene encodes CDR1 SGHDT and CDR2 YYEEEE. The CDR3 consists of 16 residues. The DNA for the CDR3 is TGTGCCAGCAGCTTCGGGACAGGGTATACGTCTGAGACCCAGTACTTC. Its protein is CASSFGTGYTSETQYF. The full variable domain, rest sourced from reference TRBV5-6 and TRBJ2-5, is DAGVTQSPTHLIKTRGQQVTLRCSPKSGHDTVSWYQQALGQGPQFIFQYYEEEERQRGNFPDRFSGHQFPNYSSELNVNALLLGDSALYLCASSFGTGYTSETQYFGPGTRLLVL.

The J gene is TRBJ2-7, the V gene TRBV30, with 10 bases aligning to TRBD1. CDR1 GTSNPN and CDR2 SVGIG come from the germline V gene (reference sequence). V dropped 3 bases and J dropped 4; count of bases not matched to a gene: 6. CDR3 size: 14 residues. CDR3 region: CAWRRDRGPYEQYF. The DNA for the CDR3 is TGTGCCTGGAGACGGGACAGGGGCCCTTACGAGCAGTACTTC.

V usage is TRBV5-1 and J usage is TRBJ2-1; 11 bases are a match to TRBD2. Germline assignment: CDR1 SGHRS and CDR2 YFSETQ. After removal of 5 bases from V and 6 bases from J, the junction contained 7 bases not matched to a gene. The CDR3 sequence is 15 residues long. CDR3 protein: CASSLLAGEINEQFF. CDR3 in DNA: TGCGCCAGCAGTTTACTAGCGGGAGAGATCAATGAGCAGTTCTTC. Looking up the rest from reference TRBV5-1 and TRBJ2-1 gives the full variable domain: KAGVTQTPRYLIKTRGQQVTLSCSPISGHRSVSWYQQTPGQGLQFLFEYFSETQRNKGNFPGRFSGRQFSNSRSEMNVSTLELGDSALYLCASSLLAGEINEQFFGPGTRLTVL.

The CDR3 DNA reads as TGTGCCAGCTCGGACAGGGGAGGGACTGGGGCCAACGTCCTGACTTTC. It is translated as CASSDRGGTGANVLTF. This chain connects TRBV7-3 to TRBJ2-6, with 9 bases fitting TRBD1. CDR1 and CDR2 (germline): SGHTA, FQGTGA. This CDR3 spans 16 amino acids. The trim removed 8 bases at V and 2 bases at J, leaving 7 bases unmatched.

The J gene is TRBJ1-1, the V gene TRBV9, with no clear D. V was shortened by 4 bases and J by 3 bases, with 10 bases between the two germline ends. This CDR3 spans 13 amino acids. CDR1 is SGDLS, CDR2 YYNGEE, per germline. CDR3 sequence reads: CASSTNPDTEAFF. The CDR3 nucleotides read TGTGCCAGCAGCACCAATCCCGACACTGAAGCTTTCTTT.

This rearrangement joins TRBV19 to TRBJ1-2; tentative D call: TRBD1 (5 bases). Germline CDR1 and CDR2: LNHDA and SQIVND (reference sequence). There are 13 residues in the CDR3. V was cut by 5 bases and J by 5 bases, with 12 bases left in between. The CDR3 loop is CASSLPGLYGYTF. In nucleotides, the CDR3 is TGTGCCAGTAGTCTCCCGGGACTGTATGGCTACACCTTC.

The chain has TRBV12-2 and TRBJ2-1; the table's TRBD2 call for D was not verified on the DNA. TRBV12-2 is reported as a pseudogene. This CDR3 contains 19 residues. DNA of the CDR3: TGTGCAAGTCGCTTCCCCCTCGTAGCGGGGTTAAGCTCCTACAATGAGCAGTTCTTC. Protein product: CASRFPLVAGLSSYNEQFF.

CDR3 DNA: TGTGCCTGGAGTAAAGGGGGACAGGGGCGGAGTGGAAACACCATATATTTT. This sequence encodes CAWSKGGQGRSGNTIYF. The chain recombines TRBV30 with TRBJ1-3, with 10 positions matching TRBD1. CDR3 size: 17 residues. The V segment lost 2 bases and the J segment 3 bases; nucleotides outside the gene matches: 10. Germline values: CDR1 GTSNPN, CDR2 SVGIG (reference sequence).

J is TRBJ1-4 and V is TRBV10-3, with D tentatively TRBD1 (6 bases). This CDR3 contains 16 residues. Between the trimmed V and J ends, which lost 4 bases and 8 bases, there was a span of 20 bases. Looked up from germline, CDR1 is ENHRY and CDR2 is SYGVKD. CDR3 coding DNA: TGTGCCATCAGTGCCAACCCCGGGGGCGGCGGGGAAAAACTGTTTTTT. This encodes CAISANPGGGGEKLFF.

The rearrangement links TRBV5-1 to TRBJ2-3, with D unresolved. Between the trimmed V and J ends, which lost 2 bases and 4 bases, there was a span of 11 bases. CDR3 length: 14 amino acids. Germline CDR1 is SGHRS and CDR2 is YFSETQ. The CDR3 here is CASSLSQTADTQYF. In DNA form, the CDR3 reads TGCGCCAGCAGCTTAAGCCAGACGGCAGATACGCAGTATTTT.

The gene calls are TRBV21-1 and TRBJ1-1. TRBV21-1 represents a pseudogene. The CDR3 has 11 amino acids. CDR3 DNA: TGTGCCAGCCTGGCGTGGCCTGAAGCTTTCTTT. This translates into CASLAWPEAFF.

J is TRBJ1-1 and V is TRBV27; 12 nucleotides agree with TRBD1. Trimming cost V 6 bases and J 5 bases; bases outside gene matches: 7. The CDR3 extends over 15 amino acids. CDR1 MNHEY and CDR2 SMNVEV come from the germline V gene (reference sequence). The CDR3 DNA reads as TGTGCCAGCAGACCTACGGGACAGGGGGCGACTGAAGCTTTCTTT. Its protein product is CASRPTGQGATEAFF.

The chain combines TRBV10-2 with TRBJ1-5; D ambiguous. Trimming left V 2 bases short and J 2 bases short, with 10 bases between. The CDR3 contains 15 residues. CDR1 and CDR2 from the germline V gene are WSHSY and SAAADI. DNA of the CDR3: TGCGCCAGCAGTGAGCGGGATGAGGGCAATCAGCCCCAGCATTTT. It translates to CASSERDEGNQPQHF.